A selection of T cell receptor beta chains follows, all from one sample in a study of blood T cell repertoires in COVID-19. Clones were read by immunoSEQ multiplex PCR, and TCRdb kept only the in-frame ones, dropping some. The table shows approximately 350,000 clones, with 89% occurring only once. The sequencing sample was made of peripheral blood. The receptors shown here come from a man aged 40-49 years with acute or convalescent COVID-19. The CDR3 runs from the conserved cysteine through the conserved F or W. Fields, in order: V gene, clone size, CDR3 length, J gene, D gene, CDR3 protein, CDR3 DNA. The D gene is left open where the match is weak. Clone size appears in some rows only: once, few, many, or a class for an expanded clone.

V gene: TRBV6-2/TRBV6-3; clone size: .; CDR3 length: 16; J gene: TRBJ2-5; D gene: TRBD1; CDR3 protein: CASSYSGRDSQETQYF; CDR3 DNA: TGTGCCAGCAGTTACTCGGGAAGGGACAGCCAAGAGACCCAGTACTTC
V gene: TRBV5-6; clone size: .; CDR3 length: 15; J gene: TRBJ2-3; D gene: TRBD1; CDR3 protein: CASSLAGTGDYTQYF; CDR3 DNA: TGTGCCAGCAGCTTGGCGGGGACAGGGGATTATACGCAGTATTTT
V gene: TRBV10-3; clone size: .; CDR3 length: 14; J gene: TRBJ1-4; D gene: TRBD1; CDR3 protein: CAISAQGGNEKLFF; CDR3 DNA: TGTGCCATCAGCGCACAGGGGGGTAATGAAAAACTGTTTTTT
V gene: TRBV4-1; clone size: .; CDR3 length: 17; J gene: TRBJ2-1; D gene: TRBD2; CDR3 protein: CASSSRGSGSSYNEQFF; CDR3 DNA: TGCGCCAGCAGCTCCCGTGGTAGCGGGAGCTCCTACAATGAGCAGTTCTTC
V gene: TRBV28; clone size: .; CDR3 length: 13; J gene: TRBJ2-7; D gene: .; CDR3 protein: CATSRGRPGEQYF; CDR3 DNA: TGTGCCACCAGTCGGGGTAGACCTGGCGAGCAGTACTTC
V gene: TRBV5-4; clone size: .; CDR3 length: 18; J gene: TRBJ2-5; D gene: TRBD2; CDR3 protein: CASSSPASGGSLLETQYF; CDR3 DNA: TGTGCCAGCAGCTCACCAGCTAGCGGGGGTTCATTGTTGGAGACCCAGTACTTC
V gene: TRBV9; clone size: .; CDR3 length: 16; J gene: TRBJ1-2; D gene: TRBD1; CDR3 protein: CASSVTGARQDYGYTF; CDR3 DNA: TGTGCCAGCAGCGTCACAGGGGCGAGGCAGGACTATGGCTACACCTTC
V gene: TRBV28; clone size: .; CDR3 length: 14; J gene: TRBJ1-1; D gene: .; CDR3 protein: CASSPSRINTEAFF; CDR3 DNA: TGTGCCAGCAGTCCCAGTCGAATTAACACTGAAGCTTTCTTT
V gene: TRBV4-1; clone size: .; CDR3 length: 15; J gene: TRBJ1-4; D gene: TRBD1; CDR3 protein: CASSHWTGENEKLFF; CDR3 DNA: TGCGCCAGCAGCCATTGGACAGGGGAGAATGAAAAACTGTTTTTT
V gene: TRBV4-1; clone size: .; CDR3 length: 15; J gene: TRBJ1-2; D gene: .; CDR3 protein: CASSQGLRVLYGYTF; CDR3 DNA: TGCGCCAGCAGCCAAGGCCTCAGGGTCCTCTATGGCTACACCTTC
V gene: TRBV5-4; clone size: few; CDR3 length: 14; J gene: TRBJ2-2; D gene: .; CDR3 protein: CASSPRLDTGELFF; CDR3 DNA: TGTGCCAGCAGCCCCCGACTGGACACCGGGGAGCTGTTTTTT
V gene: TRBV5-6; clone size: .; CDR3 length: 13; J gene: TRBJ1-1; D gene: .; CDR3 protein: CASSFRVSTEAFF; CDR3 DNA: TGTGCCAGCAGCTTTCGGGTCAGCACTGAAGCTTTCTTT
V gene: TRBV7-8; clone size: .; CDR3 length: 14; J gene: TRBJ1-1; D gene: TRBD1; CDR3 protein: CASSTEGQETEAFF; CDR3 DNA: TGTGCCAGCAGCACCGAGGGACAGGAGACTGAAGCTTTCTTT
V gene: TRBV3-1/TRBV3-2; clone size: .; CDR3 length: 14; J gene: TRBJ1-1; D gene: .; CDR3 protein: CASSSRVTLVAAFF; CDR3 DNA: TGTGCCAGCAGCTCCCGGGTTACCTTGGTCGCAGCTTTCTTT
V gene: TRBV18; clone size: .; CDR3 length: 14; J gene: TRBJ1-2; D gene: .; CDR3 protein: CASSPPGLRYGYTF; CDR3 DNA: TGTGCCAGCTCACCCCCCGGCCTGAGGTATGGCTACACCTTC
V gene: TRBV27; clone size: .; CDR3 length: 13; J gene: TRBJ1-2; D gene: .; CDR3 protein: CASSLAGDGGYTF; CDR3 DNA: TGTGCCAGCAGTTTAGCAGGGGATGGGGGCTACACCTTC
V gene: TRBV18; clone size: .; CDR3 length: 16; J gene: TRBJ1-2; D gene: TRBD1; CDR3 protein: CASSPTGLGPHYGYTF; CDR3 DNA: TGTGCCAGCTCACCGACAGGGTTGGGGCCTCACTATGGCTACACCTTC
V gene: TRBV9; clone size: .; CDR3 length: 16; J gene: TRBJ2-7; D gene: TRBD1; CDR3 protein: CASSAPTGTNPTEQYF; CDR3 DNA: TGTGCCAGCAGCGCACCGACAGGGACAAACCCTACAGAGCAGTACTTC
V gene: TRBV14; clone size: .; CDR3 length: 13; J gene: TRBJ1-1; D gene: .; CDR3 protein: CASSQSRNTEAFF; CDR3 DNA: TGTGCCAGCAGCCAGTCCAGGAACACTGAAGCTTTCTTT
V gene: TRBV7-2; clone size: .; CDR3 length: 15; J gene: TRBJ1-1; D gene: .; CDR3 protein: CASSLHAETGTEAFF; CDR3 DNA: TGTGCCAGCAGCTTACACGCGGAGACGGGCACTGAAGCTTTCTTT
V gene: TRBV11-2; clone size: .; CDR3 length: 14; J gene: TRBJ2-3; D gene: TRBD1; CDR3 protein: CASSTRQGPDTQYF; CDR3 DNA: TGTGCCAGCAGCACGCGACAGGGCCCAGATACGCAGTATTTT
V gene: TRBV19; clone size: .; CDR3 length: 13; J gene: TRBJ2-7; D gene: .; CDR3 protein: CASTVKSGYEQYF; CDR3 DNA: TGTGCCAGTACCGTGAAGTCAGGATACGAGCAGTACTTC
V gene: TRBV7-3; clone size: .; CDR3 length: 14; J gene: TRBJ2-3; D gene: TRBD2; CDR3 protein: CASSTGLDTDTQYF; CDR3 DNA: TGTGCCAGCAGCACGGGACTAGACACAGATACGCAGTATTTT
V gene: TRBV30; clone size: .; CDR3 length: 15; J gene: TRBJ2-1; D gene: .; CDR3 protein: CAWDPIARSYNEQFF; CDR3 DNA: TGTGCCTGGGACCCTATAGCGCGATCCTACAATGAGCAGTTCTTC
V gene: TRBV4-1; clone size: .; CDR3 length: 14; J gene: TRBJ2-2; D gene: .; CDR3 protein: CASSRRENTGELFF; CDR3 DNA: TGCGCCAGCAGCCGCCGGGAGAACACCGGGGAGCTGTTTTTT
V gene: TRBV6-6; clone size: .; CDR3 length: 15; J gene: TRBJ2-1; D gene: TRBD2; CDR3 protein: CASSYGTSGDNEQFF; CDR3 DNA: TGTGCCAGCAGTTACGGGACTAGCGGGGACAATGAGCAGTTCTTC
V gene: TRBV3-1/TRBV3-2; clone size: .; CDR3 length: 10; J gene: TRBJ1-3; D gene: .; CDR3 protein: CPFYANTIYF; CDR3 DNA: TGCCCTTTTTATGCGAACACCATATATTTT
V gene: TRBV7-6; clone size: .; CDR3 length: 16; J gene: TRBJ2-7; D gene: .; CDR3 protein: CASSLALSRGSYEQYF; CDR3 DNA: TGTGCCAGCAGCTTAGCGCTCAGTAGAGGATCCTACGAGCAGTACTTC
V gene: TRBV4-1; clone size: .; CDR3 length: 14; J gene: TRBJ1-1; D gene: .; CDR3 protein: CASSLRWAGTEAFF; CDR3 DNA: TGCGCCAGCAGCTTGAGGTGGGCAGGGACTGAAGCTTTCTTT
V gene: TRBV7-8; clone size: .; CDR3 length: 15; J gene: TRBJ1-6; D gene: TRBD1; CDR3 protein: CASSLVGQGGSPLHF; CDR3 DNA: TGTGCCAGCAGCTTAGTGGGACAGGGAGGCTCACCCCTCCACTTT
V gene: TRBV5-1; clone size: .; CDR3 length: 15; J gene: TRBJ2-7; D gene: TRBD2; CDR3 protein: CASSLAGTSISEQYF; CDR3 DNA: TGCGCCAGCAGCTTGGCCGGGACTAGCATAAGCGAGCAGTACTTC
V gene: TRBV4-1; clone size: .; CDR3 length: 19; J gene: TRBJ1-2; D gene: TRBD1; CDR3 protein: CASSQPTGSTGKRNYGYTF; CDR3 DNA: TGCGCCAGCAGCCAACCGACAGGGTCGACAGGGAAGCGGAACTATGGCTACACCTTC
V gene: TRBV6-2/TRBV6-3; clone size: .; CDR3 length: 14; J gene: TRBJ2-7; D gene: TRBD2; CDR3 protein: CASSLRTSGSEQYF; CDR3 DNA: TGTGCCAGCAGCCTGAGGACTAGCGGGAGCGAGCAGTACTTC
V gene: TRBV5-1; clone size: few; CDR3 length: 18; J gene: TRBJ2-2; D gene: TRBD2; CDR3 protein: CASSLRLAGGSNTGELFF; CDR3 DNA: TGCGCCAGCAGCTTAAGGCTAGCGGGAGGGTCGAACACCGGGGAGCTGTTTTTT
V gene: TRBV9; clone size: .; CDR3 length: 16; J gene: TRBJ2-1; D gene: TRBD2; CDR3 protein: CASSRLGLATYNEQFF; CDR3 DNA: TGTGCCAGCAGCAGACTAGGACTAGCCACCTACAATGAGCAGTTCTTC
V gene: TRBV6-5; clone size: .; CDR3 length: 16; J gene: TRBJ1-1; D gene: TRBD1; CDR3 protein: CASRYEGQGAQSEAFF; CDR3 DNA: TGTGCCAGCAGGTACGAGGGACAGGGGGCGCAGAGTGAAGCTTTCTTT
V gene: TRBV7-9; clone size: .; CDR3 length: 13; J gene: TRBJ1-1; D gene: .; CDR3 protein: CASSVTGNTEAFF; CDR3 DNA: TGTGCCAGCAGCGTGACAGGGAACACTGAAGCTTTCTTT
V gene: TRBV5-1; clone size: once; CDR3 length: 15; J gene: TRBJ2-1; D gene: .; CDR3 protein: CASSVRGETYNEQFF; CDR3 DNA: TGCGCCAGCAGTGTGCGGGGCGAAACCTACAATGAGCAGTTCTTC
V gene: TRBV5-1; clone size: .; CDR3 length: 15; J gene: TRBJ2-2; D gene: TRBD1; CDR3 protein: CASSPRQGNPGELFF; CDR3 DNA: TGCGCCAGCAGCCCCCGACAGGGTAACCCCGGGGAGCTGTTTTTT
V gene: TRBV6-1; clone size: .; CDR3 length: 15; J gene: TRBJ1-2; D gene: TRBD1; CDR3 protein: CASSDQGQRNYGYTF; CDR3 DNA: TGTGCCAGCAGTGACCAGGGACAGCGGAACTATGGCTACACCTTC
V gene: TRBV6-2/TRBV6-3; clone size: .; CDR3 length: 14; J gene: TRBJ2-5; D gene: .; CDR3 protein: CASSGQGLQETQYF; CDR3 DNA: TGTGCCAGCAGCGGCCAGGGTCTCCAAGAGACCCAGTACTTC
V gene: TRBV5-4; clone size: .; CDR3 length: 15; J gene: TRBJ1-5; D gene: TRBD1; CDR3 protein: CASSLGPGGGQPQHF; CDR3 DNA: TGTGCCAGCAGCTTGGGGCCAGGGGGTGGCCAGCCCCAGCATTTT
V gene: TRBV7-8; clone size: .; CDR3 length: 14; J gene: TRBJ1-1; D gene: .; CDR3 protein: CASSSRVMNTEAFF; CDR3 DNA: TGTGCCAGCAGCAGCAGGGTTATGAACACTGAAGCTTTCTTT
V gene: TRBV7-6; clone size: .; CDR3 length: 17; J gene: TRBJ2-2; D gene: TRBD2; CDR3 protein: CASSSDPFTSVPGELFF; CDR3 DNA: TGTGCCAGCAGCTCCGACCCGTTTACTAGCGTCCCCGGGGAGCTGTTTTTT